The clone carrying this TCR beta chain was recorded many times. Unique molecular identifiers were incorporated when the TCRbeta library was constructed. In TCRdb, the PCR reads were re-called with MiXCR into one record per CDR3 protein. Of 150,000 to 200,000 distinct CDR3 sequences in the sample, less than 8% were seen once. This specimen belongs to a study of T-cell reconstitution after alpha-beta-depleted transplantation in children. The CDR3 contains 15 residues. The V gene's germline CDR1 is MDHEN and CDR2 SYDVKM. V lost 3 bases to trimming and J lost 9 bases; unmatched junction nucleotides: 9. The clonotype comes from a human donor who donated a stem cell graft to a child with Wiskott-Aldrich syndrome. Sequenced material: PBMCs from the stem cell graft donor, taken from the stem cell graft. The chain is built from TRBV28 and TRBJ2-1, with 9 bases fitting TRBD1. The DNA for the CDR3 is TGTGCCAGCAGTTTCCCGGGGACAGGGTTGGGTGAGCAGTTCTTC. It yields the protein CASSFPGTGLGEQFF.